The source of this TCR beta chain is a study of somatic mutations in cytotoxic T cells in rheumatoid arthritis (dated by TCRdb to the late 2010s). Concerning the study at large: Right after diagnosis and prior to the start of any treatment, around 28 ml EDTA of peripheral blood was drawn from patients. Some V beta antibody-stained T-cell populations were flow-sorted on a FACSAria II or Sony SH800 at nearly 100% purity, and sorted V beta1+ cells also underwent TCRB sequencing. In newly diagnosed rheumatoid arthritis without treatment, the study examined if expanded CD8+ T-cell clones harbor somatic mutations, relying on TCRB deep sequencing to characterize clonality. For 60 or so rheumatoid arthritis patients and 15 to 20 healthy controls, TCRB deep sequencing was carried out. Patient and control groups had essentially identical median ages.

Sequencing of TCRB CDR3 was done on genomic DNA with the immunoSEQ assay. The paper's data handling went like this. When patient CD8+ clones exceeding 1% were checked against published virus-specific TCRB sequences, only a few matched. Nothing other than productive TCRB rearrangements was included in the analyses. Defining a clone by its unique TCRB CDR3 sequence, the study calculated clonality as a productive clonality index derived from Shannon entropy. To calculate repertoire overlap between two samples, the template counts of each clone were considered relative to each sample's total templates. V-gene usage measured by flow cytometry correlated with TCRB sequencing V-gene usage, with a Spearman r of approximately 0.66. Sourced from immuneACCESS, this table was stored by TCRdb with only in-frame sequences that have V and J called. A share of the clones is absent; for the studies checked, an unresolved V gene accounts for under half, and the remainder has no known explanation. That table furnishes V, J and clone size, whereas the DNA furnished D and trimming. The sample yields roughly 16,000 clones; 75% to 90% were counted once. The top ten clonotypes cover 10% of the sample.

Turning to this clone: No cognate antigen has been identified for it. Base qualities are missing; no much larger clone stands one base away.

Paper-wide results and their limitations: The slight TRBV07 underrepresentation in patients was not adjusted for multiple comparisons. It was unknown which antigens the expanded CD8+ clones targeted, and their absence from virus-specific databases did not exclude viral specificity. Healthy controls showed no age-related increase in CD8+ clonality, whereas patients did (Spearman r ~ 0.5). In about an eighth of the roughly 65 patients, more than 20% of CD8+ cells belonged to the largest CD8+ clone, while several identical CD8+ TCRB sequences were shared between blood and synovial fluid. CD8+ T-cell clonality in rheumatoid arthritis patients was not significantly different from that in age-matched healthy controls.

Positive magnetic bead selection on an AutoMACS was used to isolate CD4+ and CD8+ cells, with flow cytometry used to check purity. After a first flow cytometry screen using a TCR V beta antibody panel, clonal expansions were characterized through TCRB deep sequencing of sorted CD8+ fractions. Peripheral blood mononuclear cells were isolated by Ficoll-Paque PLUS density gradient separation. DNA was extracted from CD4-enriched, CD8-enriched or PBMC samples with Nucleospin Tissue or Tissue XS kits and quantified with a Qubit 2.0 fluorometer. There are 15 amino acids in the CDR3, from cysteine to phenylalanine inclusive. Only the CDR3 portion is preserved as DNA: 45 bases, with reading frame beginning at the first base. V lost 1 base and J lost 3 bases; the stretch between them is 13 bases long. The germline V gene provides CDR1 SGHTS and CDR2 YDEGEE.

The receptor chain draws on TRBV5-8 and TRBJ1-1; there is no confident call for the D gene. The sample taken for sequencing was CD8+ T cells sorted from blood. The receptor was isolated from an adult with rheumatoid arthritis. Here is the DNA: TGTGCCAGCAGCTTGCTTGGGCGGATCGACACTGAAGCTTTCTTT. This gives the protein CASSLLGRIDTEAFF.